A selection of T cell receptor beta chains follows, all from one sample in a study of regulatory T cells in long-lasting Graves disease. TCRdb used MiXCR to reprocess the multiplex PCR reads, holding one entry per CDR3 protein. The sample yields 400,000 to 550,000 distinct CDR3 sequences, around 15% seen once. These data were also reused for a study on T cells in Graves' hyperthyroidism and ophthalmopathy.

The sequences come from peripheral blood mononuclear cells (PBMCs), collected at new diagnosis, from a patient treated with antithyroid drugs. These TCRs come from a woman aged 30 to 39 with Graves disease. CDR3s include the opening cysteine and the closing phenylalanine or tryptophan.

V: TRBV6-2/TRBV6-3; CDR3: CASSYYRFDEQYF
V: TRBV30; CDR3: CAWSSRWAGEGNEQFF
V: TRBV7-8; CDR3: CASSLVLAGLHEQFF
V: TRBV7-9; CDR3: CASVVGTSAGELFF
V: TRBV29-1; CDR3: CSARTGEVYEQYF
V: TRBV2; CDR3: CASSNRGLHNEQFF
V: TRBV6-1; CDR3: CASSELSRRAAVYEQYF
V: TRBV7-2; CDR3: CASSLRGPRNEQFF
V: TRBV10-3; CDR3: CAIGTGNYGYTF
V: TRBV6-5; CDR3: CASSYSRGFRYGYTF
V: TRBV5-1; CDR3: CASSLFSAGTQSGELFF